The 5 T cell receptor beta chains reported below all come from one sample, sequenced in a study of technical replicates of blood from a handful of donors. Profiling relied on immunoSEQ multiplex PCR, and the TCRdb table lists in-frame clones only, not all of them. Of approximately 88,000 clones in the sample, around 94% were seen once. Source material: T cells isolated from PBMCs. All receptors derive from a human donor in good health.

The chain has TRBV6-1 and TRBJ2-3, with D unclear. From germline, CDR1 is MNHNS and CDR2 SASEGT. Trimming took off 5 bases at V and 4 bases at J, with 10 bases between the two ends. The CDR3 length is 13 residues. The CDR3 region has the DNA TGTGCCAGCAGTCGCCGACTGGCAGATACGCAGTATTTT. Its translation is CASSRRLADTQYF.

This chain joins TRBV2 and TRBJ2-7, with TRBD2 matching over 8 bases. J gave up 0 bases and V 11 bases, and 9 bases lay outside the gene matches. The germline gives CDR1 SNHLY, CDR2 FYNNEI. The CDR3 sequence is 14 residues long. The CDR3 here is CASSGGVHSYEQYF. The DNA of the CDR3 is TGTGCCTCCTCGGGGGGGGTGCACTCCTACGAGCAGTACTTC.

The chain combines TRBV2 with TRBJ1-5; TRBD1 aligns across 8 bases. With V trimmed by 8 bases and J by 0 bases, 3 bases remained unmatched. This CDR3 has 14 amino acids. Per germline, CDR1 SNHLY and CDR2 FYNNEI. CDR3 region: CASGDRTSNQPQHF. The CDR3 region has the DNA TGTGCCAGCGGGGACAGGACTAGCAATCAGCCCCAGCATTTT.

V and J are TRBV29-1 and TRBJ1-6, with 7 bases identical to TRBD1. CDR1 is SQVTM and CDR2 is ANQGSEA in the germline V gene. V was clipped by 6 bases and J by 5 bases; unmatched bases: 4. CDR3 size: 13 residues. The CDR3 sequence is CSVGQTNNSPLHF. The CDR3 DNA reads TGCAGCGTGGGACAGACTAATAATTCACCCCTCCACTTT. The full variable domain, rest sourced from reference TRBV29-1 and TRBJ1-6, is SAVISQKPSRDICQRGTSLTIQCQVDSQVTMMFWYRQQPGQSLTLIATANQGSEATYESGFVIDKFPISRPNLTFSTLTVSNMSPEDSSIYLCSVGQTNNSPLHFGNGTRLTVT.

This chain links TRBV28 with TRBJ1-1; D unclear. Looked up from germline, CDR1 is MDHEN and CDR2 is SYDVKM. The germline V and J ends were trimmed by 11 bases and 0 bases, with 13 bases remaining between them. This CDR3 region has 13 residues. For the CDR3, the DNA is TGTGCCTCCAGTGGAGGGATGAACACTGAAGCTTTCTTT. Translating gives CASSGGMNTEAFF.